This T cell receptor (beta chain) is drawn from a study of blood T cell repertoires in COVID-19. Across the whole study: Sample material is recorded as cDNA or gDNA derived from T cells, B-cell-depleted T cells, or PBMCs.

Methods used by the authors: By means of reference gene primer amplification, nucleated cell counts were estimated. Produced via immunoSEQ multiplex PCR; TCRdb's table is partial and in-frame only. V and J calls and clone size come straight from that table; D and trimming were deduced from the DNA. The profile shows 65,000 to 85,000 clones, around 90% of them singletons. The CDR3 spans 15 residues. V was pared by 4 bases and J by 5 bases, with 4 bases of the junction left unmatched. Germline loops: CDR1 KGHDR, CDR2 SFDVKD. This clone was recorded once. The J gene is TRBJ2-1, the V gene TRBV24-1, with TRBD2 matching over 10 bases. This clonotype was sampled from a human donor in a cohort sampled during active COVID-19. What was sequenced was peripheral blood. DNA of the CDR3: TGTGCCACCAGTGACTCGGGACTAGCGCACAATGAGCAGTTCTTC. Protein sequence: CATSDSGLAHNEQFF.